This TCR beta chain was sequenced in a study of T cells after somatic rescue of genetic block. Only one count was recorded for this clone. The germline V gene has CDR1 ENHRY and CDR2 SYGVKD. V lost 4 bases and J lost 4, with 10 bases in between. This CDR3 contains 14 residues. Libraries were prepared by immunoSEQ multiplex PCR; TCRdb keeps only in-frame clonotypes and omits some of them. In the table there are 14,000 to 15,000 clones, less than 75% of which are singletons. The chain has TRBV10-3 and TRBJ2-2; D ambiguous. Sequenced sample: peripheral blood mononuclear cells (PBMCs). This TCR was sampled from a man younger than 35. The CDR3 is CAISGGHATGELFF. CDR3 nucleotides: TGTGCCATCAGTGGGGGTCACGCCACCGGGGAGCTGTTTTTT.